A selection of T cell receptor beta chains follows, all from one sample in a study of Graves' ophthalmopathy and Graves' hyperthyroidism. From the multiplex PCR reads, TCRdb called clonotypes with MiXCR, one entry per CDR3 protein. Here the sample spans roughly 600,000 distinct CDR3 sequences, less than 45% being singletons. The specimen was peripheral blood or thyroid tissue (not recorded which). These receptors came from an adult man with Graves' hyperthyroidism. Each CDR3 is given with its conserved first and last residue. Fields, in order: D gene, clone size, J gene, V gene, CDR3 protein, CDR3 DNA. A D gene is named only where the DNA matches it firmly. The size field is filled for only some rows; it gives once, few, many or a size class.

TRBD2 | . | TRBJ2-5 | TRBV5-1 | CASSFYAGGTQETQYF | TGCGCCAGCAGCTTTTACGCGGGGGGGACACAAGAGACCCAGTACTTC
TRBD2 | . | TRBJ2-7 | TRBV4-2 | CASSQSFSGGYEQYF | TGTGCCAGCAGCCAATCCTTTAGCGGGGGCTACGAGCAGTACTTC
TRBD1 | . | TRBJ2-2 | TRBV29-1 | CSVLGQGVLPSNTGELFF | TGCAGCGTTCTGGGACAGGGGGTATTGCCCTCGAACACCGGGGAGCTGTTTTTT
TRBD1 | . | TRBJ2-7 | TRBV20-1 | CSAKGQGTYEQYF | TGCAGTGCTAAGGGACAGGGAACCTACGAGCAGTACTTC
. | . | TRBJ1-2 | TRBV29-1 | CSVGASGNYGYTF | TGCAGCGTCGGGGCTAGCGGTAACTATGGCTACACCTTC
TRBD2 | few | TRBJ2-1 | TRBV10-3 | CATATSGYSYNEQFF | TGTGCCACTGCGACTAGCGGTTACTCCTACAATGAGCAGTTCTTC
. | many | TRBJ2-6 | TRBV6-1 | CAIHRISGANVLTF | TGTGCCATCCACAGGATCTCTGGGGCCAACGTCCTGACTTTC
TRBD1 | many | TRBJ1-5 | TRBV6-5 | CASSGTGAAQPQHF | TGTGCCAGCAGCGGGACAGGGGCTGCTCAGCCCCAGCATTTT
. | few | TRBJ2-7 | TRBV5-1 | CASSLVQGSFLGDYEQYF | TGCGCCAGCAGCTTGGTTCAGGGAAGTTTTCTCGGGGACTACGAGCAGTACTTC
. | . | TRBJ1-4 | TRBV7-9 | CASSKAAGEKLFF | TGTGCCAGCAGCAAGGCGGCGGGAGAAAAACTGTTTTTT
TRBD1 | many | TRBJ1-4 | TRBV12-3/TRBV12-4 | CASSSTDRDNEKLFF | TGTGCCAGCAGTTCGACCGACAGGGATAATGAAAAACTGTTTTTT